One and the same sample provided the 27 T cell receptor beta chains below, sequenced in a study of Graves' ophthalmopathy and Graves' hyperthyroidism. Investigators amplified TCR beta CDR3 regions from RNA transcripts. The authors performed first-round RT-PCR with HTBI primers and then a second-round multiplex PCR. A single record per CDR3 protein comes from TCRdb applying MiXCR to the multiplex PCR reads. This table has 500,000 to 700,000 distinct CDR3 sequences, about 24% appearing once. Specimen: peripheral blood. The receptors were sampled from a young woman with stable Graves' hyperthyroidism. Some clones in this sample may be carry-over from other donors' samples.

This clonotype was observed at least ten times. The junction differs from germline at one of its ends, possibly a read error. This rearrangement joins TRBV6-1 to TRBJ1-2, with a possible D match to TRBD1 (5 bases). Germline V CDR1 and CDR2: MNHNS, SASEGT. This CDR3 is 11 amino acids long. CDR3: CRGATGGGYTF. The CDR3 coding sequence is TGCAGAGGGGCTACTGGGGGTGGCTACACCTTC.

This clonotype was seen many times. V and J are TRBV12-3 or TRBV12-4 and TRBJ1-3; unclear D gene. This CDR3 is built from 13 residues. Trimming stripped 6 bases from V and 4 bases from J, with 10 bases between. The CDR3 protein is CASRNGRGNTIYF. The CDR3 DNA sequence: TGTGCCAGCAGGAACGGAAGGGGAAACACCATATATTTT.

About this clonotype: At one boundary the junction diverges from the germline segment, which might be a read error. The chain uses TRBV12-3 or TRBV12-4 and TRBJ2-5; D remains unclear. The CDR3 has 15 amino acids. The CDR3: CAISERSIDRETQYF. The CDR3 DNA follows: TGTGCCATCAGTGAACGGTCGATAGATAGAGAGACCCAGTACTTC.

This clonotype was counted at least ten times. The J gene is TRBJ1-2, the V gene TRBV27; 7 bases match TRBD1. With V trimmed by 6 bases and J by 6 bases, 16 bases remained unmatched. The CDR3 totals 16 residues. CDR1 and CDR2 (germline): MNHEY, SMNVEV (reference sequence). DNA of the CDR3: TGTGCCAGCAGCCGCTGGACAGGACCATTTGCAGATGGCTACACCTTC. Amino acids: CASSRWTGPFADGYTF.

This clonotype was detected a few times. The rearrangement links TRBV20-1 to TRBJ1-2; D possibly corresponds to TRBD1 (5 bases). CDR3 length: 13 amino acids. V lost 6 bases and J lost 5, with 16 bases in between. Germline V gene data show CDR1 as DFQATT and CDR2 as SNEGSKA (reference sequence). For the CDR3, the DNA is TGCAGTGCCCCCCGGCGGGACTTTTATGGCTACACCTTC. Protein: CSAPRRDFYGYTF.

This clonotype was seen repeatedly, ten times or more. This may be a read error, as it is one base from a much larger clone. The J gene is TRBJ1-6, the V gene TRBV2, with a weak D call TRBD1 (6 bases). Per the germline V gene, CDR1 is SNHLY and CDR2 is FYNNEI. The CDR3 has 14 residues. The CDR3 here is CASTTGSLGSHLHF. The CDR3 DNA follows: TGTGCCAGCACCACAGGGTCTCTGGGTTCACACCTCCACTTT. The complete variable domain, with remaining parts taken from reference TRBV2 and TRBJ1-6, reads EPEVTQTPSHQVTQMGQEVILRCVPISNHLYFYWYRQILGQKVEFLVSFYNNEISEKSEIFDDQFSVERPDGSNFTLKIRSTKLEDSAMYFCASTTGSLGSHLHFGNGTRLTVT.

This clonotype was recorded many times. The chain combines TRBV6-1 with TRBJ1-5, with D possibly being TRBD1 (5 bases). This CDR3 is built from 17 residues. V lost 1 base and J lost 4, with 17 bases in between. CDR1 is MNHNS and CDR2 is SASEGT in the germline V gene. DNA of the CDR3: TGTGCCAGCAGTGAAGTCCCCCCCCTCCGGGGGAATCAGCCCCAGCATTTT. Translating gives CASSEVPPLRGNQPQHF.

This rearrangement joins TRBV6-5 to TRBJ1-1; no definite D call. This CDR3 region has 13 residues. Germline V gene sequence: CDR1 MNHEY, CDR2 SVGAGI. The ends were cut back, 2 bases at V and 4 bases at J, with 8 bases in the middle. In DNA form, the CDR3 reads TGTGCCAGCAGTTACGGGGTTAGCACTGAAGCTTTCTTT. Protein: CASSYGVSTEAFF.

This clonotype appeared a few times. The chain links TRBV19 to TRBJ1-3; D call uncertain. The V gene's germline CDR1 is LNHDA and CDR2 SQIVND (reference sequence). This CDR3 region has 11 residues. Deletions cut 7 bases from V and 7 bases from J, with 8 bases between. CDR3 sequence: CASIAGNTIYF. The CDR3 region has the DNA TGTGCCAGTATCGCGGGGAACACCATATATTTT.

The chain employs TRBV12-3 or TRBV12-4 and TRBJ2-7, with 8 bases identical to TRBD1. V was clipped by 4 bases and J by 4 bases; unmatched bases: 15. This CDR3 has 17 residues. The CDR3 DNA reads as TGTGCCAGCAGTTCTTCCAACCCCGACAGGGGACGGTACGAGCAGTACTTC. This translates into CASSSSNPDRGRYEQYF.

This clonotype has ten or more counts. The chain combines TRBV19 with TRBJ1-1, with TRBD1 identical over 7 bases. The CDR3 sequence is 14 residues long. The J segment lost 3 bases and the V segment lost 6 bases, leaving 7 bases of the junction unmatched. The V gene's germline CDR1 is LNHDA and CDR2 SQIVND (reference sequence). The CDR3 nucleotides read TGTGCCAGTAGAGTAACAGGGGAATACACTGAAGCTTTCTTT. Protein: CASRVTGEYTEAFF.

Worth noting for this clonotype: This clone may be a read error of a much larger clone one base away. The chain joins TRBV9 to TRBJ1-6; tentatively, D is TRBD1 (6 bases). Trimming stripped 0 bases from V and 7 bases from J, with 11 bases between. This CDR3 contains 15 residues. Germline V gene data show CDR1 as SGDLS and CDR2 as YYNGEE. The CDR3 sequence is CASSVGQGTNSPLHF. Written as DNA, the CDR3 is TGTGCCAGCAGCGTAGGGCAGGGGACGAATTCACCCCTCCACTTT.

In the case of this clonotype: At one boundary the junction diverges from the germline segment, which might be a read error. The chain is built from TRBV6-1 and TRBJ2-2; TRBD2 matches at 7 bases. This CDR3 is 12 amino acids long. Germline V CDR1 and CDR2: MNHNS, SASEGT. The CDR3 spells CASGLVSGELWF. CDR3 bases: TGTGCCAGCGGCCTAGTGAGCGGGGAGCTGTGGTTT.

Ten or more counts support this clonotype. The rearrangement links TRBV6-1 to TRBJ1-2; TRBD1 might be the D (5 bases). CDR3 length: 15 amino acids. V lost 2 bases and J 4 bases, leaving 14 bases between the germline ends. Germline V gene sequence: CDR1 MNHNS, CDR2 SASEGT. The CDR3 reads CASSESFREGYGYTF. CDR3 DNA: TGTGCCAGCAGTGAATCTTTCAGGGAGGGCTATGGCTACACCTTC.

The chain has TRBV20-1 and TRBJ1-1, with D perhaps matching TRBD1 (5 bases). Germline-derived CDR1 and CDR2 are DFQATT and SNEGSKA (reference sequence). The CDR3 has 17 residues. V was pared by 0 bases and J by 0 bases, with 17 bases between. The CDR3 DNA is TGCAGTGCTAGAGATGCGGGGGATCGGGGAATGAACACTGAAGCTTTCTTT. This codes for CSARDAGDRGMNTEAFF.

This clonotype has just a few counts. This sequence joins TRBV6-1 and TRBJ1-5; D not resolved. V gave up 6 bases and J gave up 11 bases, with 23 bases separating them. The length of the CDR3 is 15 residues. Looked up from germline, CDR1 is MNHNS and CDR2 is SASEGT. The chain's CDR3 is CASRPLYRRTWTQHF. The CDR3 DNA reads TGTGCCAGCAGACCCTTATATAGGCGAACATGGACCCAGCATTTT.

This clonotype was seen at least ten times. The V and J genes are TRBV2 and TRBJ1-6; D is uncertain. This CDR3 spans 12 amino acids. CDR1 and CDR2 (germline): SNHLY, FYNNEI. The V and J ends lost 6 bases and 15 bases respectively, with 15 bases between them. CDR3 residues: CASRVDSFGLHF. CDR3 sequence (DNA): TGTGCCAGCAGGGTCGATAGTTTTGGCCTCCACTTT.

This clonotype was recorded many times. V and J are TRBV2 and TRBJ2-6; D may be TRBD2 (5 bases). This CDR3 has 17 amino acids. Trimming took 6 bases from V and 4 from J, leaving 19 bases between them. Germline V gene sequence: CDR1 SNHLY, CDR2 FYNNEI. Here the CDR3 DNA reads TGTGCCAGCAGGAGGGTCTTGTTTCTCTCGGGGGCCAACGTCCTGACTTTC. Protein product: CASRRVLFLSGANVLTF.

Note on this clonotype: This may be a read error, as it is one base from a much larger clone. This chain links TRBV20-1 with TRBJ2-5, with 10 bases that match TRBD1. Germline loops: CDR1 DFQATT, CDR2 SNEGSKA (reference sequence). The CDR3 runs 13 residues. The CDR3 DNA follows: TGCAGTGCTAGGGGGACAGGGGAAGAGAGCCAGTACTTC. It codes for CSARGTGEESQYF.

This clonotype was recorded at least ten times. The CDR3, as DNA: TGTGCCAGTAGTACCTTTGCCGGGAGCTCCTACGAGCAGTACTTC. This sequence encodes CASSTFAGSSYEQYF. This chain links TRBV19 with TRBJ2-7; weak D call: TRBD2 (6 bases). V lost 4 bases and J 0 bases, leaving 13 bases between the germline ends. The CDR3 spans 15 residues. Germline V gene data show CDR1 as LNHDA and CDR2 as SQIVND (reference sequence).

The chain has TRBV27 and TRBJ1-5; D unclear. V lost 5 bases and J 6 bases, leaving 11 bases between the germline ends. The CDR3 contains 13 residues. CDR1 is MNHEY, CDR2 SMNVEV, per germline (reference sequence). The CDR3: CASSPGSAQPQHF. CDR3 DNA sequence: TGTGCCAGCAGTCCAGGTTCAGCTCAGCCCCAGCATTTT.

This clonotype was seen repeatedly, ten times or more. The chain employs TRBV9 and TRBJ2-7; TRBD2 aligns across 13 bases. The CDR3 consists of 15 residues. V trimming: 2 bases; J trimming: 5 bases; junction bases outside the gene matches: 4. Germline V gene data show CDR1 as SGDLS and CDR2 as YYNGEE. The CDR3 is CASSVTGLAGDEQYF. CDR3 sequence (DNA): TGTGCCAGCAGCGTCACCGGACTAGCGGGGGACGAGCAGTACTTC.

Points on this clonotype: Relative to the germline gene, one junction end is altered; a read error may explain this. The chain uses TRBV3-1 and TRBJ2-5, with 10 bases matching TRBD1. CDR1 LGHDT and CDR2 YNNKEL come from the germline V gene (reference sequence). The CDR3 has 16 amino acids. The CDR3 reads CASIQGSRTGGETQYF. CDR3 bases: TGTGCCAGCATCCAAGGCTCGCGGACAGGGGGGGAGACCCAGTACTTC.

The chain is built from TRBV6-2 or TRBV6-3 and TRBJ2-5; D unclear. Between the trimmed V and J ends, which lost 0 bases and 5 bases, there was a span of 13 bases. This CDR3 is built from 15 residues. Germline V gene sequence: CDR1 MNHEY, CDR2 SVGEGT. The CDR3 nucleotides read TGTGCCAGCAGTTACTCGATTACGCGCCGGGAGACCCAGTACTTC. Its translation: CASSYSITRRETQYF.

This clonotype showed up many times. The chain employs TRBV6-5 and TRBJ1-6, with D possibly TRBD1 on 6 matching bases. Germline loops: CDR1 MNHEY, CDR2 SVGAGI. Trimming took 0 bases from V and 6 from J, leaving 12 bases between them. CDR3 length equals 16 residues. The CDR3 DNA reads TGTGCCAGCAGTTACTCGCCGGACAGTAGTAATTCACCCCTCCACTTT. This translates into CASSYSPDSSNSPLHF.

This clonotype was seen ten or more times. The rearrangement joins TRBV2 to TRBJ1-6; 10 bases agree with TRBD1. The germline gives CDR1 SNHLY, CDR2 FYNNEI. V lost 6 bases and J lost 10; bases outside the gene matches: 9. CDR3 length equals 15 residues. In nucleotides, the CDR3 is TGTGCCAGCAGAAAGACAGGGGGCCCGGAGTCACCCCTCCACTTT. Protein: CASRKTGGPESPLHF.

The chain is built from TRBV18 and TRBJ1-6; D gene ambiguous. V lost 1 base to trimming and J lost 7 bases, with 8 bases between them. The CDR3 loop spans 14 amino acids. The V gene's germline CDR1 is KGHSH and CDR2 LQKENI. CDR3 sequence reads: CASSPLPNNSPLHF. CDR3 DNA sequence: TGTGCCAGCTCACCACTCCCCAACAATTCACCCCTCCACTTT.